This TCR beta chain was captured by sequencing in a study of blood T cell repertoires in COVID-19. Study-level background: Collection of acute and convalescent COVID-19 samples took place in the United States, Italy and Spain.

V was trimmed by 3 bases and J by 2 bases, leaving 9 bases between them. Germline V lookup: CDR1 SGHNT, CDR2 YYREEE (reference sequence). The CDR3 extends over 14 amino acids. In the study's own analysis: Using reference gene primer amplification, nucleated cell counts were estimated. Assay used: immunoSEQ multiplex PCR; TCRdb lists only in-frame clones, some missing. The V and J calls and clone size come from that table; D and trimming were worked out from the DNA. The sample carries some 150,000 clones, around 81% recorded once. The sequenced sample was peripheral blood. V usage is TRBV5-4 and J usage is TRBJ1-3, with a possible D match to TRBD1 (5 bases). This TCR came from a woman aged 35 to 49 with active or convalescent COVID-19. As DNA, the CDR3 is TGTGCCAGCAGCTATGGGACTGCTGGAAACACCATATATTTT. This sequence encodes CASSYGTAGNTIYF.